This passage covers 12 T cell receptor beta chains from one sample sequenced in a study of blood T cell repertoires in COVID-19. Libraries were prepared by immunoSEQ multiplex PCR; TCRdb keeps only in-frame clonotypes and omits some of them. The sample holds some 100,000 clones; over 70% are singletons and the top ten take 4% to 5.5%. Sequenced input: peripheral blood. Every receptor here comes from a man aged 55 to 70 with acute or convalescent COVID-19.

The CDR3 protein is CASSESGQGSLDYGYTF. Written as DNA, the CDR3 is TGTGCCAGCAGTGAATCGGGACAGGGCAGTTTAGACTATGGCTACACCTTC. This chain joins TRBV25-1 and TRBJ1-2; 9 bases match TRBD1. J gave up 3 bases and V 1 base, and 9 bases lay outside the gene matches. Germline CDR1 and CDR2: MGHDK and SYGVNS. The CDR3 consists of 17 residues.

This chain uses TRBV3-1 (or the pseudogene TRBV3-2) with TRBJ2-7; 8 bases are shared with TRBD1. Unmatched junction bases numbered 21, after V lost 5 bases and J lost 0 bases. The germline V gene has CDR1 LGHDT and CDR2 YNNKEL (reference sequence). The CDR3 covers 20 residues. The CDR3 reads CASSSPRGSQGGPISYEQYF. For the CDR3, the DNA is TGTGCCAGCAGCTCGCCTCGGGGGTCACAGGGGGGTCCCATCTCCTACGAGCAGTACTTC.

The chain links TRBV10-3 to TRBJ1-4; 8 bases align to TRBD1. Trimming cost V 5 bases and J 12 bases; bases outside gene matches: 5. The CDR3 has 12 amino acids. The germline V gene has CDR1 ENHRY and CDR2 SYGVKD. The chain's CDR3 is CAISMDRAELFF. CDR3 coding DNA: TGTGCCATCAGTATGGACAGGGCAGAACTGTTTTTT.

The chain recombines TRBV27 with TRBJ2-3; 10 bases agree with TRBD2. Germline V gives CDR1 MNHEY, CDR2 SMNVEV (reference sequence). There are 16 residues in the CDR3. V lost 4 bases and J lost 1; bases outside the gene matches: 5. The CDR3 protein is CASSSWTSGGTDTQYF. The CDR3 region has the DNA TGTGCCAGCAGTTCTTGGACTAGCGGAGGCACAGATACGCAGTATTTT.

The chain combines TRBV19 with TRBJ2-3; 9 positions match TRBD2. The germline V gene encodes CDR1 LNHDA and CDR2 SQIVND (reference sequence). The trim removed 4 bases at V and 2 bases at J, leaving 7 bases unmatched. The CDR3 runs to 16 residues. The CDR3 sequence is CASSSLAGIVTDTQYF. CDR3 in DNA: TGTGCCAGTAGTAGTCTAGCGGGGATCGTCACAGATACGCAGTATTTT.

The chain joins TRBV7-6 to TRBJ2-2; D might be TRBD1 (5 bases). The V gene's germline CDR1 is SGHVS and CDR2 FNYEAQ. The CDR3 has 16 residues. The V end was cut by 2 bases, the J end by 2 bases, with 12 bases between. The CDR3 DNA reads as TGTGCCAGCAGCTTAAGGCAGGGAACCAACACCGGGGAGCTGTTTTTT. It yields the protein CASSLRQGTNTGELFF.

The J gene is TRBJ1-1, the V gene TRBV10-3; a weak D match, TRBD1 (5 bases). The CDR3 consists of 15 residues. Trimming cost V 0 bases and J 5 bases, with 13 bases left between them. Germline V gives CDR1 ENHRY, CDR2 SYGVKD. CDR3 sequence: CAISESEGRVTEAFF. CDR3 DNA sequence: TGTGCCATCAGTGAGTCGGAGGGGAGGGTGACTGAAGCTTTCTTT.

This clone has only one observation. The chain has TRBV18 and TRBJ1-3, with a weak D call TRBD1 (5 bases). Germline lookup yields CDR1 KGHSH and CDR2 LQKENI. The CDR3 sequence is 13 residues long. V was trimmed by 2 bases and J by 4 bases, leaving 6 bases between them. The CDR3 is CASSPGAGNTIYF. The CDR3, as DNA: TGTGCCAGCTCACCAGGGGCAGGAAACACCATATATTTT.

The chain uses TRBV28 and TRBJ2-7; 8 positions match TRBD2. The CDR3 totals 14 residues. Trimming removed 5 bases from V and 1 base from J; junction bases left unmatched: 4. CDR1 is MDHEN, CDR2 SYDVKM, per germline. CDR3 in amino acids: CASSPPGGSYEQYF. The DNA of the CDR3 is TGTGCCAGCAGTCCCCCGGGAGGGTCCTACGAGCAGTACTTC. The whole variable domain, filled in from reference TRBV28 and TRBJ2-7, reads DVKVTQSSRYLVKRTGEKVFLECVQDMDHENMFWYRQDPGLGLRLIYFSYDVKMKEKGDIPEGYSVSREKKERFSLILESASTNQTSMYLCASSPPGGSYEQYFGPGTRLTVT.

The chain combines TRBV2 with TRBJ2-5; TRBD1 matches at 9 bases. The trim removed 2 bases at V and 5 bases at J, leaving 12 bases unmatched. Germline CDR1 is SNHLY and CDR2 is FYNNEI. The CDR3 consists of 17 residues. The CDR3 sequence is CASSERHPGQGWETQYF. DNA of the CDR3: TGTGCCAGCAGTGAACGTCATCCGGGACAGGGTTGGGAGACCCAGTACTTC.

Comment on this clone: Other DNA sequences in the same sample also yield this CDR3. The V and J genes are TRBV4-1 and TRBJ1-5; D uncertain. The CDR3 is 15 amino acids. In germline, CDR1 is MGHRA, CDR2 YSYEKL. Trimming shortened V by 0 bases and J by 4 bases, and 10 bases separated the two germline ends. The CDR3 DNA is TGCGCCAGCAGCCAAGATGGGCAGGCAAATCAGCCCCAGCATTTT. The encoded protein is CASSQDGQANQPQHF.

The chain joins TRBV9 to TRBJ2-3, with TRBD1 matching over 8 bases. The CDR3 sequence is 16 residues long. V trimming: 4 bases; J trimming: 3 bases; junction bases outside the gene matches: 10. The germline CDR1 and CDR2 sequences are SGDLS and YYNGEE. In nucleotides, the CDR3 is TGTGCCAGCAGCTCCGGGGCCGGGACAGGAACAGATACGCAGTATTTT. It codes for CASSSGAGTGTDTQYF.